This entry lists 23 T cell receptor beta chains sequenced from one sample in a study of T cells in Graves' hyperthyroidism and ophthalmopathy. Amplified TCR beta CDR3 regions derived from RNA transcripts. The primer set for the first-round RT-PCR of the TCR CDR3 was HTBI. TCRdb redid the calling of the multiplex PCR reads with MiXCR, one entry per CDR3 protein. Of some 600,000 distinct CDR3 sequences in the sample, roughly 13% were seen once. The sequencing sample was made of blood. All receptors come from a woman in her twenties or thirties with Graves' hyperthyroidism that later progressed to Graves' ophthalmopathy.

As concerns this clonotype: A single base separates this from a much larger clone, so it may be a read error. J is TRBJ2-7 and V is TRBV4-2; possibly TRBD1 for D (6 bases). V gave up 3 bases and J gave up 4 bases, with 16 bases separating them. The CDR3 covers 15 residues. Germline V lookup: CDR1 LGHNA, CDR2 YNFKEQ. The CDR3 sequence is CASSHPRQVVYEQYF. CDR3 DNA: TGTGCCAGCAGCCACCCCAGACAGGTGGTGTACGAGCAGTACTTC.

This clonotype occurred many times. This chain links TRBV5-1 with TRBJ2-7, with 8 bases that match TRBD2. V shed 1 base, J shed 2 bases, and the junction held 2 bases outside the gene matches. The germline gives CDR1 SGHRS, CDR2 YFSETQ. This CDR3 comprises 14 residues. CDR3 region: CASSLIAGTYEQYF. The CDR3 coding sequence is TGCGCCAGCAGCTTGATAGCGGGGACCTACGAGCAGTACTTC.

CDR3 amino acids: CATSRGTGNTEAFF. CDR3 bases: TGTGCCACCAGCAGAGGGACAGGGAACACTGAAGCTTTCTTT. The rearrangement joins TRBV15 to TRBJ1-1; TRBD1 aligns across 7 bases. V lost 1 base, J lost 1 base, and 0 bases stayed unmatched. There are 14 residues in the CDR3. Germline V gives CDR1 LNHNV, CDR2 YYDKDF (reference sequence).

This clonotype was seen many times. Written as DNA, the CDR3 is TGTGCCAGCAGCTCCTCGGGACAGAACACTGAAGCTTTCTTT. Protein product: CASSSSGQNTEAFF. The chain has TRBV7-3 and TRBJ1-1; D perhaps matches TRBD1 (6 bases). CDR3 length equals 14 residues. The germline V and J ends were trimmed by 4 bases and 1 base, with 10 bases remaining between them. The V gene's germline CDR1 is SGHTA and CDR2 FQGTGA.

This clonotype came up a few times. V is TRBV27 and J is TRBJ1-5; D gene unclear. Germline lookup yields CDR1 MNHEY and CDR2 SMNVEV (reference sequence). V was shortened by 4 bases and J by 7 bases, with 14 bases between the two germline ends. The CDR3 is 14 amino acids. The CDR3 here is CASSSLPEGQPQHF. As DNA, the CDR3 is TGTGCCAGCAGTTCTCTACCAGAGGGACAGCCCCAGCATTTT.

This clonotype was observed many times. J is TRBJ1-2 and V is TRBV28, with TRBD1 matching 7 bases. J gave up 1 base and V 4 bases, and 18 bases lay outside the gene matches. The CDR3 is 19 amino acids. The germline V gene encodes CDR1 MDHEN and CDR2 SYDVKM. The CDR3 nucleotides read TGTGCCAGCAGTTCCCAACCTGGGGGCAGGGGGGGATTTAACTATGGCTACACCTTC. Protein sequence: CASSSQPGGRGGFNYGYTF.

In this sample, this clonotype turned up many times. The rearrangement joins TRBV11-2 to TRBJ1-6; D perhaps matches TRBD1 (5 bases). Germline CDR1 reads SGHAT; CDR2 reads FQNNGV. This CDR3 region has 16 residues. The V and J ends lost 1 base and 7 bases respectively, with 14 bases between them. The CDR3 protein is CASSLGSGRGNSPLHF. As DNA, the CDR3 is TGTGCCAGCAGCTTAGGTTCCGGGAGGGGCAATTCACCCCTCCACTTT.

This clonotype was found many times. The V call is TRBV10-3, the J call TRBJ1-4; 12 nucleotides line up with TRBD1. Per the germline V gene, CDR1 is ENHRY and CDR2 is SYGVKD. The CDR3 has 15 residues. V shed 5 bases and J 8 bases; nucleotides not matched to a gene: 6. The CDR3 reads CAISKTGTGGEKLFF. Written as DNA, the CDR3 is TGTGCCATCAGTAAGACCGGGACAGGGGGCGAAAAACTGTTTTTT.

This clonotype showed up just a few times. The gene calls are TRBV20-1 and TRBJ2-7, with no clear D. The CDR3 runs 14 residues. Germline V gene data show CDR1 as DFQATT and CDR2 as SNEGSKA (reference sequence). The V and J ends lost 2 bases and 1 base respectively, with 12 bases between them. CDR3 protein: CSARLLTRSYEQYF. The CDR3 bases are TGCAGTGCTAGACTGCTCACGAGGTCCTACGAGCAGTACTTC.

This clonotype was observed at least ten times. The chain uses TRBV15 and TRBJ2-1; D is uncertain. Trimming cost V 1 base and J 0 bases, with 7 bases left between them. The CDR3 has 15 residues. Germline V gene lookup returns CDR1 LNHNV and CDR2 YYDKDF (reference sequence). Written as DNA, the CDR3 is TGTGCCACCAGCAGAGTGGCTAGCTCCTACAATGAGCAGTTCTTC. This codes for CATSRVASSYNEQFF.

The chain employs TRBV7-9 and TRBJ2-7; 9 bases fit TRBD2. The length of the CDR3 is 14 residues. The germline CDR1 and CDR2 sequences are SEHNR and FQNEAQ (reference sequence). With V trimmed by 7 bases and J by 2 bases, 6 bases remained unmatched. The CDR3 nucleotides are TGTGCCAGCACCCATAGCGGGGGAACCTACGAGCAGTACTTC. It encodes CASTHSGGTYEQYF.

This clonotype was seen many times. The chain links TRBV12-3 or TRBV12-4 to TRBJ2-1, with TRBD2 matching 7 bases. The CDR3 has 15 amino acids. The V segment lost 4 bases and the J segment 2 bases; nucleotides outside the gene matches: 5. The CDR3 region has the DNA TGTGCCAGCAGTTCCGGGACTACTACCTACAATGAGCAGTTCTTC. As protein: CASSSGTTTYNEQFF.

J is TRBJ2-7 and V is TRBV6-6; 10 bases align to TRBD2. This CDR3 has 15 amino acids. Germline V lookup: CDR1 MNHNY, CDR2 SVGAGI (reference sequence). V trimming: 0 bases; J trimming: 5 bases; junction bases outside the gene matches: 4. CDR3 amino acids: CASSYSGTSVHEQYF. CDR3 in DNA: TGTGCCAGCAGTTACTCTGGGACTAGCGTTCACGAGCAGTACTTC.

In this sample, this clonotype turned up many times. This chain connects TRBV19 to TRBJ2-1, with unresolved D. The CDR3 contains 14 residues. With 1 base removed from V and 6 bases from J, the gap between germline ends came to 10 bases. Germline values: CDR1 LNHDA, CDR2 SQIVND (reference sequence). Written as DNA, the CDR3 is TGTGCCAGTAGTATAGCGGGCTTTGCCAATGAGCAGTTCTTC. Translating gives CASSIAGFANEQFF. Variable domain in full (rest from reference TRBV19 and TRBJ2-1): DGGITQSPKYLFRKEGQNVTLSCEQNLNHDAMYWYRQDPGQGLRLIYYSQIVNDFQKGDIAEGYSVSREKKESFPLTVTSAQKNPTAFYLCASSIAGFANEQFFGPGTRLTVL.

This clonotype was observed many times. The chain has TRBV4-1 and TRBJ2-7; 8 nucleotides match TRBD1. This CDR3 region has 15 residues. Germline V lookup: CDR1 MGHRA, CDR2 YSYEKL. The trim removed 4 bases at V and 1 base at J, leaving 6 bases unmatched. CDR3 nucleotide sequence: TGCGCCAGCAGCCCTGACAGGGGTTCGTCCTACGAGCAGTACTTC. Residues: CASSPDRGSSYEQYF.

This clonotype has a count of ten or more. This chain links TRBV20-1 with TRBJ1-3; TRBD1 might be the D (5 bases). Looked up from germline, CDR1 is DFQATT and CDR2 is SNEGSKA (reference sequence). The CDR3 sequence is 11 residues long. The V and J ends lost 5 bases and 7 bases respectively, with 9 bases between them. This CDR3 reads CSAGGGNTIYF. For the CDR3, the DNA is TGCAGTGCTGGGGGAGGGAACACCATATATTTT.

This clonotype was counted at least ten times. The rearrangement links TRBV12-3 or TRBV12-4 to TRBJ2-7; 7 bases align to TRBD2. J lost 1 base, V lost 6 bases, and 9 bases had no gene match. CDR3 length: 15 amino acids. CDR3 sequence reads: CASSRTGGKSYEQYF. The CDR3 DNA sequence: TGTGCCAGCAGCCGCACGGGGGGTAAATCCTACGAGCAGTACTTC.

The chain couples TRBV7-9 to TRBJ1-1; 8 bases match TRBD1. The germline V gene encodes CDR1 SEHNR and CDR2 FQNEAQ (reference sequence). Trimming took 5 bases from V and 7 from J; bases not matched to a gene: 12. The CDR3 is 15 amino acids. In DNA form, the CDR3 reads TGTGCCAGCAGCCACGTTATAGGACAGGGAGTTGAAGCTTTCTTT. It encodes CASSHVIGQGVEAFF.

This clonotype was observed at least ten times. This sequence joins TRBV5-5 and TRBJ1-3, with 7 bases that match TRBD1. V lost 5 bases and J lost 3; bases outside the gene matches: 5. The CDR3 covers 14 residues. From germline, CDR1 is SGHKS and CDR2 YYEKEE (reference sequence). For the CDR3, the DNA is TGTGCCAGCAGTCGGACAGGAATTGGAAACACCATATATTTT. The encoded protein is CASSRTGIGNTIYF.

The chain has TRBV11-2 and TRBJ2-5; either TRBD1 or TRBD2 may supply D (7 bases each). CDR3 length: 17 residues. V was cut by 5 bases and J by 1 base, with 20 bases left in between. Germline CDR1 reads SGHAT; CDR2 reads FQNNGV. The CDR3 coding sequence is TGTGCCAGCAGCCGGGGGGCGGGACAGATGCCCCAAGAGACCCAGTACTTC. Its translation is CASSRGAGQMPQETQYF.

This clonotype was counted a few times. This chain uses TRBV12-3 or TRBV12-4 with TRBJ2-7; 7 nucleotides line up with TRBD2. After removal of 6 bases from V and 5 bases from J, the junction contained 7 bases not matched to a gene. This CDR3 comprises 13 residues. CDR3 nucleotide sequence: TGTGCCAGCAGGAAAAGCGGGAACAACGAGCAGTACTTC. As protein: CASRKSGNNEQYF.

V usage is TRBV19 and J usage is TRBJ1-5; D is uncertain. V was clipped by 7 bases and J by 11 bases, with 15 bases between them. The CDR3 contains 12 residues. CDR1 is LNHDA and CDR2 is SQIVND in the germline V gene (reference sequence). The CDR3 nucleotides read TGTGCCAGTAAGACCGCCCGAGAAGCCCAGCATTTT. Translating it yields CASKTAREAQHF.

In its sample, this clonotype was seen many times. The chain uses TRBV4-3 and TRBJ2-2; D ambiguous. Germline values: CDR1 LGHNA, CDR2 YSLEER. V shed 1 base and J shed 6 bases, with 9 bases lying between them. CDR3 size: 14 residues. The CDR3 sequence: CASSQGTRSGELFF. The DNA for the CDR3 is TGCGCCAGCAGCCAAGGTACCAGATCCGGGGAGCTGTTTTTT.